Listed here are 11 T cell receptor beta chains from one sample, sequenced in a study of cytomegalovirus exposure and HLA in healthy donors. The protocol was immunoSEQ multiplex PCR, while the TCRdb copy is restricted to in-frame clones and leaves out a portion. The table lists 55,000 to 80,000 clones, about 95% of them singletons. The specimen sequenced was PBMCs. The receptors come from a man between 18 and 29 years old in good health and CMV-seronegative.

The table lists this clone with a count of one. This chain joins TRBV28 and TRBJ1-1; D gene unclear. The germline V and J ends were trimmed by 5 bases and 5 bases, with 9 bases remaining between them. This CDR3 is built from 12 residues. Germline assignment: CDR1 MDHEN and CDR2 SYDVKM. The CDR3 spells CASSPPLTEAFF. In nucleotides, the CDR3 is TGTGCCAGCAGTCCCCCCCTTACTGAAGCTTTCTTT.

This chain uses TRBV6-5 with TRBJ1-1; D not certain. Trimming stripped 7 bases from V and 2 bases from J, with 11 bases between. Germline V gives CDR1 MNHEY, CDR2 SVGAGI. CDR3 length: 13 residues. The CDR3 loop reads CASIGLRNTEAFF. The CDR3 DNA follows: TGTGCCAGCATCGGACTGAGAAACACTGAAGCTTTCTTT.

The chain carries TRBV30 and TRBJ2-3; 13 bases align to TRBD2. The germline V gene has CDR1 GTSNPN and CDR2 SVGIG (reference sequence). The CDR3 is 17 amino acids. Unmatched junction bases numbered 8, after V lost 0 bases and J lost 5 bases. The CDR3 reads CAWSVLRRTSGGDTQYF. Here the CDR3 DNA reads TGTGCCTGGAGTGTACTACGACGGACTAGCGGGGGAGATACGCAGTATTTT. Combining the CDR3 with reference TRBV30 and TRBJ2-3 gives the whole variable domain SQTIHQWPATLVQPVGSPLSLECTVEGTSNPNLYWYRQAAGRGLQLLFYSVGIGQISSEVPQNLSASRPQDRQFILSSKKLLLSDSGFYLCAWSVLRRTSGGDTQYFGPGTRLTVL.

CDR3 in amino acids: CAISDGGTGGYSGNTIYF. For the CDR3, the DNA is TGTGCCATCAGTGATGGAGGGACAGGAGGGTACTCTGGAAACACCATATATTTT. The gene calls are TRBV10-3 and TRBJ1-3; 8 nucleotides agree with TRBD1. J was trimmed by 0 bases and V by 3 bases; bases with no gene match: 10. The CDR3 is 18 amino acids. From germline, CDR1 is ENHRY and CDR2 SYGVKD.

The chain's CDR3 is CASSIWGDRIGNQPQHF. CDR3 DNA sequence: TGTGCCAGTAGTATATGGGGGGATCGGATCGGCAATCAGCCCCAGCATTTT. This sequence joins TRBV19 and TRBJ1-5, with D maybe TRBD1 (5 bases). V dropped 2 bases and J dropped 2 bases, with 16 bases sitting between them. Germline V gene sequence: CDR1 LNHDA, CDR2 SQIVND (reference sequence). The CDR3 has 17 amino acids. Full variable domain (remainder filled in from reference TRBV19 and TRBJ1-5): DGGITQSPKYLFRKEGQNVTLSCEQNLNHDAMYWYRQDPGQGLRLIYYSQIVNDFQKGDIAEGYSVSREKKESFPLTVTSAQKNPTAFYLCASSIWGDRIGNQPQHFGDGTRLSIL.

V usage is TRBV30 and J usage is TRBJ2-3; D possibly corresponds to TRBD1 (5 bases). V was cut by 5 bases and J by 6 bases, with 21 bases left in between. Germline V gene data show CDR1 as GTSNPN and CDR2 as SVGIG (reference sequence). This CDR3 has 15 residues. The CDR3 loop is CAWGDGVGLGDTQYF. The CDR3 nucleotides are TGTGCCTGGGGCGACGGCGTGGGGCTAGGGGATACGCAGTATTTT.

Note on this clone: Relative to the germline gene, one junction end is altered; a read error may explain this. The chain links TRBV19 to TRBJ2-3; 7 nucleotides match TRBD2. CDR1 is LNHDA and CDR2 is SQIVND in the germline V gene (reference sequence). The CDR3 loop spans 11 amino acids. The CDR3 bases are TGTGCCAGTAGCGCGGGGGATAGGCAGTATTTT. This codes for CASSAGDRQYF. Variable domain in full (rest from reference TRBV19 and TRBJ2-3): DGGITQSPKYLFRKEGQNVTLSCEQNLNHDAMYWYRQDPGQGLRLIYYSQIVNDFQKGDIAEGYSVSREKKESFPLTVTSAQKNPTAFYLCASSAGDRQYFGPGTRLTVL.

The chain has TRBV5-6 and TRBJ2-2; D possibly corresponds to TRBD2 (6 bases). V lost 2 bases and J 5 bases, leaving 7 bases between the germline ends. The length of the CDR3 is 13 residues. Germline V CDR1 and CDR2: SGHDT, YYEEEE. Written as DNA, the CDR3 is TGTGCCAGCAGCTTTGGGGGGACCGGGGAGCTGTTTTTT. This gives the protein CASSFGGTGELFF.

This clone was recorded only once. V gene TRBV19 combines with J gene TRBJ1-2, with 9 nucleotides matching TRBD1. The V gene's germline CDR1 is LNHDA and CDR2 SQIVND (reference sequence). The CDR3 extends over 14 amino acids. The J segment lost 5 bases and the V segment lost 2 bases, leaving 3 bases of the junction unmatched. The CDR3 reads CASSIRDRVYGYTF. CDR3 DNA: TGTGCCAGTAGTATAAGGGACAGGGTGTATGGCTACACCTTC.

The J gene is TRBJ1-2, the V gene TRBV11-3; TRBD1 matches 7 bases. Germline assignment: CDR1 SGHNT and CDR2 YENEEA. Trimming cost V 3 bases and J 2 bases; bases outside gene matches: 0. CDR3 length: 13 residues. The CDR3 loop is CASSLGQNYGYTF. CDR3 nucleotides: TGTGCCAGCAGCTTGGGACAGAACTATGGCTACACCTTC.

This clone has a single count. The rearrangement joins TRBV7-8 to TRBJ1-2; 10 positions agree with TRBD1. V was clipped by 5 bases and J by 1 base; unmatched bases: 10. CDR1 and CDR2 from the germline V gene are SGHVS and FQNEAQ. The CDR3 length is 17 residues. For the CDR3, the DNA is TGTGCCAGCAGCGTGGGGAGGACAGGGGGGAATAACTATGGCTACACCTTC. As protein: CASSVGRTGGNNYGYTF. Using reference TRBV7-8 and TRBJ1-2 for the parts outside the CDR3, the full variable domain is GAGVSQSPRYKVAKRGQDVALRCDPISGHVSLFWYQQALGQGPEFLTYFQNEAQLDKSGLPSDRFFAERPEGSVSTLKIQRTQQEDSAVYLCASSVGRTGGNNYGYTFGSGTRLTVV.